One sample yielded the 22 T cell receptor beta chains listed below, sequenced in a study of graft-versus-host responses after intestinal transplantation. The table came from immunoSEQ multiplex PCR; TCRdb's copy has only in-frame clones and leaves some out. The repertoire holds over 9,000 clones, with 85% to 90% as singletons. Sequences were derived from PBMCs, sampled approximately 240 days after intestinal transplant. These receptor sequences come from a human patient who received an intestinal transplant, so some T cells may come from the graft donor.

The chain employs TRBV16 and TRBJ2-1, with D possibly matching TRBD2 (5 bases). Germline V gene lookup returns CDR1 KGHSY and CDR2 FQNENV. The CDR3 runs to 12 residues. Deletions cut 2 bases from V and 8 bases from J, with 7 bases between. Written as DNA, the CDR3 is TGTGCCAGCAGCCAAGTGGACTATGAGCAGTTCTTC. Residues: CASSQVDYEQFF.

This clone was seen a few times. This chain joins TRBV25-1 and TRBJ1-6; 8 nucleotides match TRBD1. V gave up 2 bases and J gave up 9 bases; unmatched junction bases: 3. This CDR3 spans 14 amino acids. Germline V gives CDR1 MGHDK, CDR2 SYGVNS. The CDR3 DNA reads TGTGCCAGCAGTGAACAGGGGGCGAGTTCACCCCTCCACTTT. Protein: CASSEQGASSPLHF. The whole variable domain, remainder taken from reference TRBV25-1 and TRBJ1-6, is EADIYQTPRYLVIGTGKKITLECSQTMGHDKMYWYQQDPGMELHLIHYSYGVNSTEKGDLSSESTVSRIRTEHFPLTLESARPSHTSQYLCASSEQGASSPLHFGNGTRLTVT.

This clone turned up a few times. The genes are TRBV6-6 and TRBJ1-4; 8 bases match TRBD1. The V and J ends lost 1 base and 8 bases, in that order; junction bases with no gene match: 6. Germline V lookup: CDR1 MNHNY, CDR2 SVGAGI (reference sequence). The CDR3 is 15 residues long. CDR3 nucleotides: TGTGCCAGCAGTTACTGGGCAGGGGGCAGGGAAAAACTGTTTTTT. This translates into CASSYWAGGREKLFF.

This rearrangement joins TRBV7-9 to TRBJ2-2; 9 nucleotides align to TRBD2. The CDR3 has 15 amino acids. Germline V gene lookup returns CDR1 SEHNR and CDR2 FQNEAQ (reference sequence). Trimming took 5 bases from V and 7 from J; bases not matched to a gene: 8. In DNA, the CDR3 is TGTGCCAGCAGCCTTAGACTAGCGGCCGGCGGGGAGCTGTTTTTT. This translates into CASSLRLAAGGELFF.

On this clone: A junction boundary mismatches the germline segment, possibly from a read error. The chain joins TRBV5-4 to TRBJ2-4, with 9 bases that match TRBD2. The CDR3 totals 15 residues. The V gene's germline CDR1 is SGHNT and CDR2 YYREEE (reference sequence). The CDR3 spells CASSTGTSSKTIQYF. CDR3 sequence (DNA): TGTGCCAGCAGCACCGGGACTAGCTCCAAAACCATTCAGTACTTC.

V and J are TRBV4-1 and TRBJ2-1; the D is unclear. The CDR3 is 13 amino acids. Trimming stripped 4 bases from V and 3 bases from J, with 7 bases between. In germline, CDR1 is MGHRA, CDR2 YSYEKL. The CDR3 protein is CASSPPYYNEQFF. In DNA form, the CDR3 reads TGCGCCAGCAGCCCTCCATACTACAATGAGCAGTTCTTC.

The J gene is TRBJ2-7, the V gene TRBV5-1, with 11 bases matching TRBD2. CDR1 is SGHRS and CDR2 is YFSETQ in the germline V gene. V shed 6 bases, J shed 5 bases, and the junction held 10 bases outside the gene matches. This CDR3 region has 15 residues. The CDR3 DNA follows: TGCGCCAGCAAACGAACTAGCGGGAGTCCCCACGAGCAGTACTTC. Translation gives CASKRTSGSPHEQYF. Complete variable domain (other parts from reference TRBV5-1 and TRBJ2-7): KAGVTQTPRYLIKTRGQQVTLSCSPISGHRSVSWYQQTPGQGLQFLFEYFSETQRNKGNFPGRFSGRQFSNSRSEMNVSTLELGDSALYLCASKRTSGSPHEQYFGPGTRLTVT.

This rearrangement joins TRBV27 to TRBJ2-5; D ambiguous. V was cut by 2 bases and J by 4 bases, with 2 bases left in between. In germline, CDR1 is MNHEY, CDR2 SMNVEV (reference sequence). The CDR3 contains 11 residues. DNA of the CDR3: TGTGCCAGCAGTTTAGGAGAGACCCAGTACTTC. Translating gives CASSLGETQYF.

The genes are TRBV7-6 and TRBJ2-1, with unresolved D. Trimming took off 1 base at V and 8 bases at J, with 9 bases between the two ends. Germline-derived CDR1 and CDR2 are SGHVS and FNYEAQ. CDR3 length: 13 amino acids. The CDR3 is CASSLVASDEQFF. Here the CDR3 DNA reads TGTGCCAGCAGCTTAGTAGCTTCGGATGAGCAGTTCTTC.

This chain links TRBV11-2 with TRBJ2-5, with unresolved D. Germline V gene sequence: CDR1 SGHAT, CDR2 FQNNGV. V shed 5 bases and J shed 5 bases, with 12 bases lying between them. The CDR3 has 13 amino acids. The CDR3 DNA follows: TGTGCCAGCAGCCCCGTGGCTCCGGAGACCCAGTACTTC. This codes for CASSPVAPETQYF.

J is TRBJ2-1 and V is TRBV7-2, with D tentatively TRBD2 (5 bases). V gave up 5 bases and J gave up 1 base, with 15 bases separating them. Looked up from germline, CDR1 is SGHTA and CDR2 is FQGNSA. This CDR3 comprises 16 residues. Here the CDR3 reads CASSRRRLHSYNEQFF. CDR3 in DNA: TGTGCCAGCAGCAGGAGGAGGCTTCATTCCTACAATGAGCAGTTCTTC.

The V gene is TRBV15, the J gene TRBJ2-3; 7 bases map to TRBD2. V trimming: 1 base; J trimming: 4 bases; junction bases outside the gene matches: 11. Germline CDR1 and CDR2: LNHNV and YYDKDF (reference sequence). CDR3 length equals 17 residues. The CDR3 DNA sequence: TGTGCCACCAGCAGAGGTCGGACTAGTTCGTTCCCAGATACGCAGTATTTT. This encodes CATSRGRTSSFPDTQYF.

This clone was picked up a small number of times. The chain links TRBV11-2 to TRBJ1-2; 10 nucleotides line up with TRBD1. The V segment lost 1 base and the J segment 4 bases; nucleotides outside the gene matches: 3. The CDR3 totals 15 residues. Germline CDR1 reads SGHAT; CDR2 reads FQNNGV. As DNA, the CDR3 is TGTGCCAGCAGCTTAGCCGGGACAGGGGTCTATGGCTACACCTTC. Its protein is CASSLAGTGVYGYTF. The variable domain in full, completed from reference TRBV11-2 and TRBJ1-2, reads EAGVAQSPRYKIIEKRQSVAFWCNPISGHATLYWYQQILGQGPKLLIQFQNNGVVDDSQLPKDRFSAERLKGVDSTLKIQPAKLEDSAVYLCASSLAGTGVYGYTFGSGTRLTVV.

The rearrangement uses TRBV2 and TRBJ2-7, with 13 positions matching TRBD2. V was pared by 8 bases and J by 4 bases, with 2 bases of the junction left unmatched. From germline, CDR1 is SNHLY and CDR2 FYNNEI. This CDR3 has 13 residues. The CDR3 reads CASVLAGGYEQYF. The CDR3 nucleotides read TGTGCCAGCGTACTAGCGGGAGGGTACGAGCAGTACTTC.

The rearrangement links TRBV7-8 to TRBJ1-2, with a tentative D call TRBD1 (5 bases). CDR1 SGHVS and CDR2 FQNEAQ come from the germline V gene. Trimming removed 0 bases from V and 6 bases from J, with 20 bases in between. This CDR3 is built from 17 residues. CDR3 amino acids: CASSLARFRGAPDGYTF. CDR3 nucleotide sequence: TGTGCCAGCAGCTTAGCACGGTTTCGGGGCGCCCCAGATGGCTACACCTTC.

This chain links TRBV5-5 with TRBJ1-4, with 7 bases lining up with TRBD1. The germline V gene encodes CDR1 SGHKS and CDR2 YYEKEE (reference sequence). Unmatched junction bases numbered 14, after V lost 4 bases and J lost 8 bases. This CDR3 has 16 amino acids. The CDR3 coding sequence is TGTGCCAGCAGCCTTGCAGGACAGGCATACGAGGAAAAACTGTTTTTT. Translating gives CASSLAGQAYEEKLFF.

The V gene is TRBV6-5, the J gene TRBJ2-7; 9 positions agree with TRBD2. Germline V CDR1 and CDR2: MNHEY, SVGAGI. The CDR3 consists of 16 residues. Germline trimming cut 0 bases from V and 5 bases from J; bases unmatched to any gene: 8. CDR3 sequence: CASSYSIAGEGHEQYF. CDR3 nucleotide sequence: TGTGCCAGCAGTTACTCTATAGCGGGAGAGGGTCACGAGCAGTACTTC.

The chain joins TRBV29-1 to TRBJ1-2; D is uncertain. Germline V gene lookup returns CDR1 SQVTM and CDR2 ANQGSEA. CDR3 length equals 13 residues. V dropped 4 bases and J dropped 3 bases, with 12 bases sitting between them. The CDR3: CSVVAGGDYGYTF. CDR3 sequence (DNA): TGCAGCGTTGTTGCCGGCGGGGACTATGGCTACACCTTC.

The chain employs TRBV29-1 and TRBJ1-1; no definite D call. In germline, CDR1 is SQVTM, CDR2 ANQGSEA. The CDR3 is made up of 12 amino acids. Trimming pared 4 bases from V and 1 base from J, leaving 7 bases between. DNA of the CDR3: TGCAGCGTTGGGACGGGGAACACTGAAGCTTTCTTT. It specifies CSVGTGNTEAFF.

The V and J genes are TRBV5-1 and TRBJ2-4, with 8 positions matching TRBD2. The CDR3 is 15 amino acids. CDR1 and CDR2 (germline): SGHRS, YFSETQ. J gave up 6 bases and V 4 bases, and 9 bases lay outside the gene matches. CDR3: CASSRAGGPTNIQYF. CDR3 coding DNA: TGCGCCAGCAGCCGTGCGGGGGGCCCGACAAACATTCAGTACTTC.

This sequence joins TRBV2 and TRBJ2-7, with D maybe TRBD1 (6 bases). Trimming took off 4 bases at V and 2 bases at J, with 12 bases between the two ends. The CDR3 runs to 14 residues. The germline V gene encodes CDR1 SNHLY and CDR2 FYNNEI. CDR3 amino acids: CASSAPNRAYEQYF. In DNA, the CDR3 is TGTGCCAGCAGTGCGCCGAACAGGGCCTACGAGCAGTACTTC.

This clone occurred a few times. The V gene is TRBV5-1, the J gene TRBJ2-7, with D hard to call. The CDR3 is 15 residues long. The V and J ends lost 0 bases and 0 bases respectively, with 10 bases between them. The germline gives CDR1 SGHRS, CDR2 YFSETQ. The chain's CDR3 is CASSLAAPISYEQYF. CDR3 bases: TGCGCCAGCAGCTTGGCCGCCCCGATCTCCTACGAGCAGTACTTC.